This is a list of T cell receptor beta chains from one sample in a study of T cell responses to AZD1222 COVID-19 vaccine. The repertoire was sequenced with immunoSEQ multiplex PCR; TCRdb's copy has only in-frame clones and lacks some. The sample shows approximately 150,000 clones, approximately 88% of them seen only once. Sequenced material: peripheral blood, taken on day 0 of AZD1222 vaccination. The receptors originated from an adult in good health. The CDR3 runs from the conserved cysteine through the conserved F or W. D genes are given only for firm matches. Clone size is stated in some rows and not others, as once, few, many or a class when expanded.

>-|-|TRBJ1-2|TRBV9
TGTGCCAGCAGCCCGGGGAACTACTATGGCTACACCTTC
CASSPGNYYGYTF
>-|TRBD1|TRBJ2-7|TRBV7-9
TGTGCCAGCAGCTTAGATGCCAGGGGGATCTACGAGCAGTACTTC
CASSLDARGIYEQYF
>-|-|TRBJ1-3|TRBV7-3
TGTGCCAGCAGCCCAGACTCTGGAAACACCATATATTTT
CASSPDSGNTIYF
>-|-|TRBJ1-1|TRBV6-6
TGTGCCAGCAGCCCCTTCGGGAACTGGAACACTGAAGCTTTCTTT
CASSPFGNWNTEAFF
>-|TRBD1|TRBJ2-2|TRBV19
TGTGCCAGTAGCCCCCCGGGACAGGCGACCGGGGAGCTGTTTTTT
CASSPPGQATGELFF
>-|TRBD2|TRBJ2-1|TRBV7-6
TGTGCCAGCAGCCTAAGCGGGGGAGCCTACAATGAGCAGTTCTTC
CASSLSGGAYNEQFF
>once|-|TRBJ2-7|TRBV28
TGTGCCAGCAGTAGCCGCCGGGACCCTTCCTACGAGCAGTACTTC
CASSSRRDPSYEQYF
>-|-|TRBJ1-2|TRBV28
TGTGCCAGCCTGGACAGAATCTATGGCTACACCTTC
CASLDRIYGYTF
>-|-|TRBJ2-2|TRBV2
TGTGCCAGCACCCCCGCGTGGCTAAGGGCCGGGGAGCTGTTTTTT
CASTPAWLRAGELFF
>-|TRBD2|TRBJ2-1|TRBV4-2
TGTGCCAGCAGCCAAGGGACTAGCGGGTACAATGAGCAGTTCTTC
CASSQGTSGYNEQFF
>-|TRBD2|TRBJ2-1|TRBV11-2
TGTGCCAGCAGCTCCCGGGGTAGCGGGGGGGCCTGGTACAATGAGCAGTTCTTC
CASSSRGSGGAWYNEQFF
>-|-|TRBJ2-1|TRBV2
TGTGGGGTGAGGGGTATATCCTCCTACAATGAGCAGTTCTTC
CGVRGISSYNEQFF
>-|TRBD1|TRBJ2-7|TRBV7-9
TGTGCCAGCAGCCTCAGCGAGACAGGGTTATACGACTTC
CASSLSETGLYDF
>once|-|TRBJ1-2|TRBV6-6
TGTGCCAGCAGTTATGTCGAGGGCATTTATGGCTACACCTTC
CASSYVEGIYGYTF
>-|-|TRBJ2-1|TRBV23-1
TGCGCCAGCAGTCCCCCCCGGGTAGCGGCCAAGAATGAGCAGTTCTTC
CASSPPRVAAKNEQFF
>-|-|TRBJ2-3|TRBV11-2
TGTGCCAGCAGCCTCTATTCGAGCCTTAGCACAGATACGCAGTATTTT
CASSLYSSLSTDTQYF
>-|-|TRBJ1-1|TRBV7-9
TGTGCCAGCAGCTTGAGGCAAAAGGGGACTGAAGCTTTCTTT
CASSLRQKGTEAFF
>-|-|TRBJ2-7|TRBV5-1
TGCGCCAGCAGCGTACAGGGGCGCGGGATCTACGAGCAGTACTTC
CASSVQGRGIYEQYF
>-|TRBD1|TRBJ2-7|TRBV11-2
TGTGCCAGCAGCTTCGGGGACAGCTCCTACGAGCAGTACTTC
CASSFGDSSYEQYF
>once|TRBD1|TRBJ1-1|TRBV11-3
TGTGCCAGCAGCTTAGATGGCAGGGGGGGGTTCGCTGAAGCTTTCTTT
CASSLDGRGGFAEAFF
>few|-|TRBJ1-6|TRBV6-5
TGTGCCACCCACAGGAGCTCCTATAATTCACCCCTCCACTTT
CATHRSSYNSPLHF
>-|-|TRBJ2-1|TRBV5-1
TGCGCCAGCAGCTTAGAAGCTCCCGGAGGCGGCGAGCAGTTCTTC
CASSLEAPGGGEQFF
>-|TRBD1|TRBJ2-3|TRBV27
TGTGCCAGCAGTCCTCGGACAGGGGGCATAACAGATACGCAGTATTTT
CASSPRTGGITDTQYF
>-|-|TRBJ2-7|TRBV12-3/TRBV12-4
TGTGCCAGCAGTGAACACACAGGGAACGAGCAGTACTTC
CASSEHTGNEQYF
>-|-|TRBJ1-2|TRBV6-5
TGTGCCAGCAGACCAGGACGGGGCGGCTATGGCTACACCTTC
CASRPGRGGYGYTF
>-|-|TRBJ2-7|TRBV6-5
TGTGCCAGCAGTACCCCCTACTACGAGCAGTACTTC
CASSTPYYEQYF
>-|-|TRBJ2-7|TRBV6-1
TGTGCCAGCAGTGAACCAGGGACTTTCTACGAGCAGTACTTC
CASSEPGTFYEQYF
>-|-|TRBJ2-2|TRBV7-9
TGTGCCAGCAGCTTGGGGAGGATATACACCGGGGAGCTGTTTTTT
CASSLGRIYTGELFF
>-|-|TRBJ1-5|TRBV7-2
TGTGCCAGCAGCCCCGACGGGACCCGGGGGTCTCAGTCCCAGCATTTT
CASSPDGTRGSQSQHF
>-|TRBD1|TRBJ1-2|TRBV4-3
TGCGCCAGCAGCCAAGACCGGACAGGGAGGTATGGCTACACCTTC
CASSQDRTGRYGYTF
>-|-|TRBJ1-6|TRBV9
TGTGCCAGCAGCTATACCGGGACGAGGAATTCACCCCTCCACTTT
CASSYTGTRNSPLHF
>-|-|TRBJ1-1|TRBV4-3
TGCGCCAGCAGCCAACTCCGGGAGAACACTGAAGCTTTCTTT
CASSQLRENTEAFF
>-|TRBD1|TRBJ1-1|TRBV27
TGTGCCAGCAGTTTAGCTCCGGGACAGGGGACTAACACTGAAGCTTTCTTT
CASSLAPGQGTNTEAFF
>-|-|TRBJ1-6|TRBV10-3
TGTGCCATCAGTAAGGCGTCTGAGAATTCACCCCTCCACTTT
CAISKASENSPLHF
>-|-|TRBJ2-3|TRBV9
TGTGCCAGCAGCGTAGAGTCGGGGAGCCCGGCCCATACGCAGTATTTT
CASSVESGSPAHTQYF
>-|TRBD1|TRBJ2-7|TRBV7-9
TGTGCCAGCAGCTTAGCGGGGACAGGGAGGTACGAGCAGTACTTC
CASSLAGTGRYEQYF
>-|TRBD2|TRBJ2-5|TRBV11-2
TGTGCCAGCAGCTTAGCTATTGGCGGGAGATCAGAGACCCAGTACTTC
CASSLAIGGRSETQYF
>-|TRBD1|TRBJ1-3|TRBV28
TGTGCCAGCAGCCCAATTGGGGACAGTGCCTCTGGAAACACCATATATTTT
CASSPIGDSASGNTIYF
>-|-|TRBJ2-6|TRBV7-8
TGTGCCAGCAGCCTAAACAGGGTGCTTACTGGGGCCAACGTCCTGACTTTC
CASSLNRVLTGANVLTF
>once|TRBD1|TRBJ1-5|TRBV4-1
TGCGCCAGCAGCCAAGATTACAGGGGGCTACGACAGCCCCAGCATTTT
CASSQDYRGLRQPQHF
>-|-|TRBJ2-1|TRBV5-1
TGCGCCAGCAGCTTGGTGGTGAGGGGCTACAATGAGCAGTTCTTC
CASSLVVRGYNEQFF
>-|-|TRBJ2-5|TRBV11-2
TGTGCCAGCAGCTTAGCTTGGACCCAAGAGACCCAGTACTTC
CASSLAWTQETQYF
>-|TRBD2|TRBJ2-7|TRBV9
TGTGCCAGCAGCCCAGCGGGCGGGAGGGAGTACGAGCAGTACTTC
CASSPAGGREYEQYF
>few|-|TRBJ1-1|TRBV3-1/TRBV3-2
TGTGCCAGCAGCAGTTACTCTCCGACGGCTGGGACTGAAGCTTTCTTT
CASSSYSPTAGTEAFF
>-|TRBD2|TRBJ2-5|TRBV5-6
TGTGCCAGCAGCTTGACTAGCGGGGCAGAGACCCAGTACTTC
CASSLTSGAETQYF